The following is a TCR beta chain sequence with its context. Its matching antigen is unknown. The record originates from a study of cytomegalovirus exposure and HLA in healthy donors. Study-wide context: Early release data held roughly 90 million unique TCRs from HLA-typed donors. Study findings and constraints: In a later analysis, HLA-associated TCR beta chains were more clonally expanded than equally common others.

Amplification used 60 Vbeta primers and 13 Jbeta primers. Produced via immunoSEQ multiplex PCR; TCRdb's table is partial and in-frame only. The data hold over 130,000 clones, with around three quarters observed a single time. The CDR3 consists of 15 residues. CDR1 and CDR2 (germline): MNHEY, SVGAGI. V dropped 4 bases and J dropped 1; count of bases not matched to a gene: 4. The chain recombines TRBV6-5 with TRBJ2-3, with 8 positions matching TRBD2. The source material was PBMCs. This clonotype was sampled from a man in his forties in good health and CMV-seronegative. The DNA for the CDR3 is TGTGCCAGCAGTTTAGCGGGATCGCGCACAGATACGCAGTATTTT. It yields the protein CASSLAGSRTDTQYF.